One and the same sample provided the 16 T cell receptor beta chains below, sequenced in a study of T cell repertoires in cytomegalovirus infection. TCRdb ran MiXCR on the reads and lists one entry per CDR3 protein. There are fewer than 1,000,000 distinct CDR3 sequences in the sample; about a third occur only once, and roughly an eighth lies in the top ten. The antigens for these receptors are not known. The specimen was cultured CD8+ T cells from PBMCs, collected from culture after CMV antigen stimulation. These receptor sequences come from a human donor in good health (CMV status not recorded). Some clones in this sample may be carry-over from other donors' samples.

This clonotype was counted only a few times. The chain employs TRBV27 and TRBJ2-3, with TRBD2 as a possible D gene (7 bases). Germline values: CDR1 MNHEY, CDR2 SMNVEV (reference sequence). V was clipped by 3 bases and J by 4 bases, with 11 bases between them. This CDR3 region has 14 residues. Here the CDR3 DNA reads TGTGCCAGCAGTTTTGGGGGGGCCCCAGATACGCAGTATTTT. This encodes CASSFGGAPDTQYF.

This clonotype has at least ten counts. The chain links TRBV7-2 to TRBJ2-3; D not certain. V was trimmed by 3 bases and J by 4 bases, leaving 8 bases between them. Germline V gene data show CDR1 as SGHTA and CDR2 as FQGNSA. CDR3 size: 13 residues. DNA for the CDR3: TGTGCCAGCAGCTTGACCCAGCCAGATACGCAGTATTTT. This encodes CASSLTQPDTQYF.

This clonotype occurred many times. This chain uses TRBV7-6 with TRBJ1-3, with 9 bases matching TRBD1. V lost 4 bases, J lost 3 bases, and 16 bases stayed unmatched. This CDR3 contains 19 residues. CDR1 is SGHVS and CDR2 is FNYEAQ in the germline V gene. The CDR3 DNA sequence: TGTGCCAGCAGCTCCGGACAGGGGATGAGGGTGTTTAATGGAAACACCATATATTTT. Amino acids: CASSSGQGMRVFNGNTIYF.

Only a few counts were recorded for this clonotype. This sequence joins TRBV4-1 and TRBJ2-1; 16 nucleotides align to TRBD2. The germline V gene encodes CDR1 MGHRA and CDR2 YSYEKL. V gave up 4 bases and J gave up 3 bases; unmatched junction bases: 3. The CDR3 has 17 residues. The CDR3 sequence: CASSRGTSGGDYNEQFF. The CDR3 bases are TGCGCCAGCAGCCGAGGGACTAGCGGGGGGGACTACAATGAGCAGTTCTTC.

The chain uses TRBV10-3 and TRBJ1-1, with D possibly matching TRBD1 (5 bases). Trimming cost V 8 bases and J 0 bases, with 7 bases left between them. The germline V gene has CDR1 ENHRY and CDR2 SYGVKD. This CDR3 spans 12 amino acids. The DNA for the CDR3 is TGTGCCATCGGCAGGGTGAACACTGAAGCTTTCTTT. This gives the protein CAIGRVNTEAFF.

This chain uses TRBV12-3 or TRBV12-4 with TRBJ2-7; 9 bases match TRBD2. The CDR3 extends over 15 amino acids. The V gene end was trimmed by 5 bases and the J gene end by 2 bases; junction bases not matched to a gene: 7. CDR3 in DNA: TGTGCCAGCAGTCACCTAGCGGGGTTCGCCTACGAGCAGTACTTC. Encoded protein: CASSHLAGFAYEQYF.

This clonotype occurred a few times. The chain uses TRBV7-8 and TRBJ2-3, with 9 positions matching TRBD1. CDR1 and CDR2 (germline): SGHVS, FQNEAQ. CDR3 size: 17 residues. Trimming removed 0 bases from V and 2 bases from J; junction bases left unmatched: 6. CDR3 bases: TGTGCCAGCAGCTTAGCGGCCGGGACAGGGAACACAGATACGCAGTATTTT. Translating gives CASSLAAGTGNTDTQYF.

The table lists this clonotype with many counts. The genes are TRBV7-8 and TRBJ2-1; D is unresolved. Germline CDR1 is SGHVS and CDR2 is FQNEAQ. V lost 0 bases to trimming and J lost 10 bases, with 10 bases between them. The length of the CDR3 is 13 residues. The CDR3 bases are TGTGCCAGCAGCTTAGCGGGTGGTGACGAGCAGTTCTTC. Translated: CASSLAGGDEQFF.

The chain carries TRBV6-5 and TRBJ1-2; D is unresolved. Between the trimmed V and J ends, which lost 6 bases and 1 base, there was a span of 12 bases. The V gene's germline CDR1 is MNHEY and CDR2 SVGAGI. CDR3 length: 14 residues. The CDR3: CASSIDGYNYGYTF. For the CDR3, the DNA is TGTGCCAGCAGCATCGACGGTTATAACTATGGCTACACCTTC.

There are a few counts of this clonotype. The rearrangement uses TRBV10-3 and TRBJ2-7, with D possibly TRBD1 on 6 matching bases. With 6 bases removed from V and 0 bases from J, the gap between germline ends came to 12 bases. Germline CDR1 and CDR2: ENHRY and SYGVKD. The length of the CDR3 is 14 residues. The CDR3 protein is CAISQTGDSYEQYV. CDR3 nucleotides: TGTGCCATCAGCCAGACAGGAGACTCCTACGAGCAGTACGTC.

This clonotype was picked up a small number of times. This sequence joins TRBV6-5 and TRBJ2-1; 15 bases are a match to TRBD2. Germline loops: CDR1 MNHEY, CDR2 SVGAGI. Germline trimming cut 2 bases from V and 1 base from J; bases unmatched to any gene: 6. The CDR3 length is 19 residues. The CDR3 protein is CASSYAGLAGGPSYNEQFF. As DNA, the CDR3 is TGTGCCAGCAGTTACGCCGGACTAGCGGGGGGGCCTTCCTACAATGAGCAGTTCTTC.

In the case of this clonotype: Germline and junction disagree at one end, which may indicate a read error. The chain combines TRBV5-5 with TRBJ2-5; D gene uncertain. CDR3 length equals 16 residues. CDR1 is SGHKS and CDR2 is YYEKEE in the germline V gene (reference sequence). The CDR3 here is CASSRSGPADGEAQYF. The CDR3 nucleotides read TGTGCCAGCAGCCGGAGTGGACCGGCGGACGGAGAGGCCCAGTACTTC.

This chain joins TRBV6-5 and TRBJ2-5; TRBD2 matches 9 bases. Germline V gene lookup returns CDR1 MNHEY and CDR2 SVGAGI. The CDR3 consists of 16 residues. J gave up 2 bases and V 0 bases, and 4 bases lay outside the gene matches. Written as DNA, the CDR3 is TGTGCCAGCAGTTACTCTAGCGGGGGCCTTCAAGAGACCCAGTACTTC. Translation: CASSYSSGGLQETQYF.

The chain is built from TRBV27 and TRBJ1-2; D perhaps matches TRBD1 (5 bases). V gave up 6 bases and J gave up 1 base, with 15 bases separating them. The CDR3 extends over 15 amino acids. CDR1 and CDR2 from the germline V gene are MNHEY and SMNVEV (reference sequence). This CDR3 reads CASRNPRENNYGYTF. The CDR3 coding sequence is TGTGCCAGCAGAAACCCCAGGGAGAATAACTATGGCTACACCTTC.

This clonotype showed up many times. The chain employs TRBV7-9 and TRBJ2-1; a possible D gene is TRBD1 (5 bases). The CDR3 is 15 residues long. The V end was cut by 5 bases, the J end by 5 bases, with 16 bases between. Looked up from germline, CDR1 is SEHNR and CDR2 is FQNEAQ (reference sequence). The CDR3 reads CASSPRVGPHNEQFF. The CDR3 DNA sequence: TGTGCCAGCAGCCCCAGGGTGGGGCCCCACAATGAGCAGTTCTTC.

This clonotype was seen a handful of times. The chain employs TRBV12-3 or TRBV12-4 and TRBJ2-3; no clear D gene. Deletions cut 7 bases from V and 2 bases from J, with 13 bases between. This CDR3 is built from 14 residues. The chain's CDR3 is CASTLGRPTDTQYF. CDR3 sequence (DNA): TGTGCCAGCACCCTCGGGCGGCCCACAGATACGCAGTATTTT.